The entry below describes one TCR beta chain. Its antigen is not identified. Germline loops: CDR1 SGHRS, CDR2 YFSETQ. The V end was cut by 2 bases, the J end by 8 bases, with 10 bases between. CDR3 length: 12 amino acids. The sample originates from a study of cytomegalovirus exposure and HLA in healthy donors. Background on the study: Earlier sequencing of 150 million to 200 million T cells yielded 100 million to 140 million unique TCR beta sequences. Study outcomes and limitations: Fewer N-insertions (relative to the roughly 610-donor mean) were reportedly seen in an Asian-associated ancestry cluster in a later analysis. Productive status was seen about 87% or about 30% of the time for most TCR beta V segments in an earlier analysis.

Use of 60 Vbeta and 13 Jbeta primers characterized the PCR. TCRdb's table, derived via immunoSEQ multiplex PCR, lists solely in-frame clones and lacks some. This table has some 130,000 clones, 76% appearing once. The sequenced material came from PBMCs. The source is a man aged 40-49 years in good health and CMV-seronegative. V gene TRBV5-1 combines with J gene TRBJ1-2, with TRBD1 as a possible D gene (5 bases). CDR3 in amino acids: CASSFPQGGYTF. DNA of the CDR3: TGCGCCAGCAGCTTCCCGCAGGGAGGCTACACCTTC.